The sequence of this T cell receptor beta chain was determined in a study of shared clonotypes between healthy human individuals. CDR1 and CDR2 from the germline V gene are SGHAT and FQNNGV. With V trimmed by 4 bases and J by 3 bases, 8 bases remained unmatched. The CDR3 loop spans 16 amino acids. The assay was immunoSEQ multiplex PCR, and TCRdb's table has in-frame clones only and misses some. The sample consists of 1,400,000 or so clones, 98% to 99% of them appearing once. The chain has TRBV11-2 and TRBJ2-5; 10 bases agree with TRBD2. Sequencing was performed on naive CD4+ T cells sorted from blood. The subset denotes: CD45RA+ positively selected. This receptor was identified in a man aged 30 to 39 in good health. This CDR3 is CASSSGLAETKETQYF. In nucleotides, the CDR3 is TGTGCCAGCAGCTCTGGACTAGCGGAGACTAAAGAGACCCAGTACTTC.